These 14 T cell receptor beta chains share one sample of origin, sequenced in a study of shared clonotypes between healthy human individuals. TCRdb keeps only in-frame clones here, not all; method: immunoSEQ multiplex PCR. The table has approximately 240,000 clones, approximately 70% seen once. The specimen sequenced was memory CD4+ T cells sorted from blood. Subset in this sample: CD45RA-negative fraction. The receptors here all came from a man between 25 and 39 years old in good health.

The table lists this clone with many counts. The chain employs TRBV10-2 and TRBJ2-5; 7 bases agree with TRBD2. This CDR3 has 14 amino acids. Trimming took 8 bases from V and 5 from J; bases not matched to a gene: 11. Germline CDR1 reads WSHSY; CDR2 reads SAAADI. The CDR3 DNA follows: TGCGCCAGCGGGAAAGGCGGGAGTATCGAGACCCAGTACTTC. Translating gives CASGKGGSIETQYF.

The chain links TRBV9 to TRBJ2-3; D remains unclear. In germline, CDR1 is SGDLS, CDR2 YYNGEE. Trimming removed 4 bases from V and 4 bases from J, with 13 bases in between. This CDR3 is 14 amino acids long. This chain's CDR3 is CASSTTASADTQYF. CDR3 coding DNA: TGTGCCAGCAGCACGACCGCATCTGCAGATACGCAGTATTTT.

The chain combines TRBV10-3 with TRBJ2-1; 9 bases align to TRBD1. The V and J ends lost 10 bases and 7 bases, in that order; junction bases with no gene match: 8. The CDR3 covers 13 residues. Germline V gives CDR1 ENHRY, CDR2 SYGVKD. The CDR3 DNA reads as TGTGCCACCCGGGACAGGGTGGATAATGAGCAGTTCTTC. Amino acids: CATRDRVDNEQFF.

The rearrangement links TRBV19 to TRBJ1-5; a possible D gene is TRBD1 (6 bases). The germline gives CDR1 LNHDA, CDR2 SQIVND (reference sequence). Trimming left V 0 bases short and J 6 bases short, with 12 bases between. The CDR3 totals 15 residues. CDR3 sequence: CASSIDTGRLQPQHF. CDR3 coding DNA: TGTGCCAGTAGTATAGATACAGGGAGGCTTCAGCCCCAGCATTTT.

The chain joins TRBV12-1 to TRBJ2-3; TRBD2 was called by the table and not checked on the DNA. TRBV12-1 is a known pseudogene. The CDR3 contains 19 residues. CDR3 in DNA: TGTGCCAGCAGCCTCGGGACTAGCGGGAGGGCCGGTGTAACAGATACGCAGTATTTT. As protein: CASSLGTSGRAGVTDTQYF.

The gene calls are TRBV7-8 and TRBJ2-7; tentatively, D is TRBD1 (7 bases). With 3 bases removed from V and 3 bases from J, the gap between germline ends came to 15 bases. The germline gives CDR1 SGHVS, CDR2 FQNEAQ. The CDR3 is made up of 15 amino acids. The chain's CDR3 is CASSFGAGGGYEQYF. CDR3 DNA: TGTGCCAGCAGCTTCGGCGCAGGGGGAGGCTACGAGCAGTACTTC.

This clone was found a few times. The CDR3 region is CASSAGRVGQETQYF. CDR3 in DNA: TGTGCCAGCAGCGCCGGCCGGGTGGGTCAAGAGACCCAGTACTTC. This rearrangement joins TRBV9 to TRBJ2-5; D remains unclear. The CDR3 loop spans 15 amino acids. V lost 3 bases to trimming and J lost 2 bases, with 14 bases between them. Germline CDR1 and CDR2: SGDLS and YYNGEE. Variable domain in full (rest from reference TRBV9 and TRBJ2-5): DSGVTQTPKHLITATGQRVTLRCSPRSGDLSVYWYQQSLDQGLQFLIQYYNGEERAKGNILERFSAQQFPDLHSELNLSSLELGDSALYFCASSAGRVGQETQYFGPGTRLLVL.

V and J are TRBV15 and TRBJ2-3; D gene uncertain. This CDR3 is built from 15 residues. CDR1 is LNHNV and CDR2 is YYDKDF in the germline V gene (reference sequence). Trimming stripped 2 bases from V and 0 bases from J, with 9 bases between. The CDR3 DNA reads as TGTGCCACCAGCAGACAGGTCCCTAGCACAGATACGCAGTATTTT. This translates into CATSRQVPSTDTQYF.

V is TRBV27 and J is TRBJ2-3; 9 bases match TRBD1. V dropped 6 bases and J dropped 1; count of bases not matched to a gene: 8. Germline CDR1 is MNHEY and CDR2 is SMNVEV (reference sequence). The length of the CDR3 is 16 residues. This CDR3 reads CASSQGQGPRTDTQYF. CDR3 DNA sequence: TGTGCCAGCAGCCAGGGACAGGGACCCCGCACAGATACGCAGTATTTT.

This rearrangement joins TRBV9 to TRBJ1-2, with D uncertain. The germline gives CDR1 SGDLS, CDR2 YYNGEE. The CDR3 has 13 amino acids. The V and J ends lost 3 bases and 4 bases respectively, with 10 bases between them. The CDR3 sequence is CASSGVRPYGYTF. CDR3 coding DNA: TGTGCCAGCAGCGGCGTTCGCCCCTATGGCTACACCTTC.

The chain links TRBV18 to TRBJ2-5; D remains unclear. V was shortened by 6 bases and J by 0 bases, with 8 bases between the two germline ends. Germline values: CDR1 KGHSH, CDR2 LQKENI. This CDR3 has 13 residues. The CDR3 here is CASSAQHQETQYF. In DNA, the CDR3 is TGTGCCAGCTCGGCCCAGCACCAAGAGACCCAGTACTTC. Full variable domain (rest looked up from reference TRBV18 and TRBJ2-5): NAGVMQNPRHLVRRRGQEARLRCSPMKGHSHVYWYRQLPEEGLKFMVYLQKENIIDESGMPKERFSAEFPKEGPSILRIQQVVRGDSAAYFCASSAQHQETQYFGPGTRLLVL.

This clone was detected once. CDR3 in DNA: TGCGCCAGCAGCTTGTCCAGTCCAGGCTTGCATGAGCAGTTCTTC. Its translation is CASSLSSPGLHEQFF. The rearrangement links TRBV5-1 to TRBJ2-1; D gene uncertain. CDR1 SGHRS and CDR2 YFSETQ come from the germline V gene. The CDR3 covers 15 residues. V was clipped by 1 base and J by 8 bases, with 16 bases between them.

V is TRBV28 and J is TRBJ2-1, with 9 bases lining up with TRBD1. Germline V gene lookup returns CDR1 MDHEN and CDR2 SYDVKM. V lost 6 bases to trimming and J lost 1 base; unmatched junction nucleotides: 4. This CDR3 is built from 15 residues. The CDR3 sequence: CASRDRGVSYNEQFF. The CDR3, as DNA: TGTGCCAGCAGGGACAGGGGAGTGTCCTACAATGAGCAGTTCTTC.

The chain links TRBV2 to TRBJ1-3; TRBD1 is a possible D gene (6 bases). Looked up from germline, CDR1 is SNHLY and CDR2 is FYNNEI. With 6 bases removed from V and 4 bases from J, the gap between germline ends came to 19 bases. This CDR3 has 16 amino acids. The chain's CDR3 is CASSGQLMGSGNTIYF. The CDR3 DNA reads TGTGCCAGCAGCGGACAGTTAATGGGCTCCGGAAACACCATATATTTT.